A selection of T cell receptor beta chains follows, all from one sample in a study of regulatory T cells in long-lasting Graves disease. TCRdb fed the multiplex PCR reads into MiXCR, producing one record per CDR3 protein. The table lists about 330,000 distinct CDR3 sequences, about a sixth of them singletons. This same sample was also taken into another study, of T cells in Graves' hyperthyroidism and ophthalmopathy.

The source was peripheral blood mononuclear cells (PBMCs), collected at new diagnosis, from a patient treated with antithyroid drugs. The receptors here all came from a woman between 18 and 29 years old with Graves disease. CDR3s include the opening cysteine and the closing phenylalanine or tryptophan. A D gene is named only where the DNA matches it firmly. Size is stated for part of the rows, as once, few or many counts, or as a class when the clone is expanded.

cdr3_aa	cdr3_nt	j_call	clone_size	v_call	d_call	cdr3_length
CSAYDTEAFF	TGCAGTGCTTATGACACTGAAGCTTTCTTT	TRBJ1-1	many	TRBV20-1	NA	10
CASSPPRQGTYEKLFF	TGTGCCAGCAGCCCTCCGCGACAGGGCACTTATGAAAAACTGTTTTTT	TRBJ1-4	NA	TRBV7-9	TRBD1	16
CASSLFTGYTGELFF	TGTGCCAGCAGTTTATTTACGGGATACACCGGGGAGCTGTTTTTT	TRBJ2-2	many	TRBV28	NA	15
CASGGRDRGYGYTF	TGTGCCAGCGGAGGAAGGGACAGGGGCTATGGCTACACCTTC	TRBJ1-2	many	TRBV2	TRBD1	14
CASSPQGHEKLFF	TGTGCCAGCAGCCCCCAAGGGCATGAAAAACTGTTTTTT	TRBJ1-4	many	TRBV11-2	NA	13
CASSLSIGMGYEQYF	TGTGCCAGCAGCTTAAGCATAGGTATGGGCTACGAGCAGTACTTC	TRBJ2-7	many	TRBV7-3	NA	15
CASRFIRVGSYEQYF	TGTGCCAGCAGATTCATCAGGGTAGGGTCCTACGAGCAGTACTTC	TRBJ2-7	many	TRBV6-2/TRBV6-3	NA	15
CASSFNREISTDTQYF	TGTGCCAGCAGTTTTAATCGGGAAATAAGCACAGATACGCAGTATTTT	TRBJ2-3	many	TRBV12-3/TRBV12-4	NA	16
CASSVGGINTEAFF	TGTGCCAGCAGCGTAGGGGGGATCAACACTGAAGCTTTCTTT	TRBJ1-1	many	TRBV9	NA	14
CASSPTGQVSSYEQYF	TGCGCCAGCAGCCCGACGGGACAGGTGAGCTCCTACGAGCAGTACTTC	TRBJ2-7	many	TRBV5-1	TRBD1	16
CASSQASIIGSEAFF	TGTGCCAGCAGCCAAGCGTCGATTATCGGAAGTGAAGCTTTCTTT	TRBJ1-1	many	TRBV3-1	NA	15
CATGEGPYEQYF	TGTGCCACAGGAGAGGGACCCTACGAGCAGTACTTC	TRBJ2-7	many	TRBV6-2/TRBV6-3	NA	12
CSAREGLNTEAFF	TGCAGTGCAAGGGAAGGGTTGAACACTGAAGCTTTCTTT	TRBJ1-1	many	TRBV20-1	NA	13
CASSLALWKSNEKLFF	TGTGCCAGCAGCTTAGCGCTTTGGAAGTCTAATGAAAAACTGTTTTTT	TRBJ1-4	NA	TRBV7-8	NA	16
CAISDSGGTDTQYF	TGTGCCATCAGTGACTCGGGGGGTACAGATACGCAGTATTTT	TRBJ2-3	many	TRBV10-3	TRBD2	14
CSASWDSSSYNEQFF	TGCAGTGCTAGTTGGGACTCGAGCTCCTACAATGAGCAGTTCTTC	TRBJ2-1	NA	TRBV20-1	NA	15
CASSEELAVYNEQFF	TGCGCCAGCAGCGAAGAACTAGCGGTATACAATGAGCAGTTCTTC	TRBJ2-1	NA	TRBV4-1	TRBD2	15
CGASKSNPPGQPQHF	TGCGGTGCTAGCAAATCCAACCCTCCTGGTCAGCCCCAGCATTTT	TRBJ1-5	few	TRBV20-1	NA	15
CARQRTGSQETQYF	TGTGCCAGACAAAGGACAGGCAGTCAAGAGACCCAGTACTTC	TRBJ2-5	many	TRBV2	TRBD1	14
CASSLGETYNPSDTQYF	TGTGCCAGCAGTTTAGGCGAGACGTACAACCCCTCAGATACGCAGTATTTT	TRBJ2-3	many	TRBV12-3/TRBV12-4	NA	17
CSGYSTYNQPQHF	TGCAGTGGCTACTCAACGTACAATCAGCCCCAGCATTTT	TRBJ1-5	NA	TRBV20-1	NA	13
CATRTGTSGYNEQFF	TGTGCCACCAGAACCGGGACTAGCGGCTACAATGAGCAGTTCTTC	TRBJ2-1	many	TRBV15	TRBD2	15
CASSATGGSYEQYF	TGTGCCAGCAGTGCAACGGGAGGGTCCTACGAGCAGTACTTC	TRBJ2-7	many	TRBV2	TRBD2	14
CASSLEGEGKLFF	TGCGCCAGCAGCCTCGAAGGGGAGGGAAAACTGTTTTTT	TRBJ1-4	many	TRBV5-1	NA	13
CASTALGRSPYGYTF	TGTGCCAGCACCGCTTTGGGGAGGTCCCCCTATGGCTACACCTTC	TRBJ1-2	many	TRBV2	NA	15
CASSLRVALNTGELFF	TGTGCCAGCAGTTTAAGGGTTGCCCTGAACACCGGGGAGCTGTTTTTT	TRBJ2-2	many	TRBV12-3/TRBV12-4	NA	16
CASSPIPGQGATEAFF	TGTGCCAGCAGCCCGATCCCGGGACAGGGCGCGACTGAAGCTTTCTTT	TRBJ1-1	NA	TRBV12-3/TRBV12-4	TRBD1	16
CAIFGLRVYGYGYTF	TGTGCCATCTTCGGCCTCAGGGTTTACGGCTATGGCTACACCTTC	TRBJ1-2	NA	TRBV6-1	NA	15
CASSEVGRSEAFF	TGTGCCAGCAGTGAAGTGGGCAGATCCGAAGCTTTCTTT	TRBJ1-1	many	TRBV6-2/TRBV6-3	NA	13
CASSLWGDRVYEQYF	TGTGCCAGCAGTTTATGGGGGGACCGAGTCTACGAGCAGTACTTC	TRBJ2-7	many	TRBV28	NA	15
CAISAAGTSSYNEQFF	TGTGCCATCAGTGCCGCCGGGACTAGCAGTTACAATGAGCAGTTCTTC	TRBJ2-1	few	TRBV10-3	TRBD2	16
CSARARFSGEQYF	TGCAGTGCTAGAGCCAGGTTCTCAGGGGAGCAGTACTTC	TRBJ2-7	many	TRBV20-1	NA	13
CSATGTTHNEQFF	TGCAGTGCGACCGGGACTACCCACAATGAGCAGTTCTTC	TRBJ2-1	many	TRBV20-1	TRBD2	13
CASSSTGEDTEAFF	TGTGCCAGCAGCTCCACAGGGGAAGACACTGAAGCTTTCTTT	TRBJ1-1	NA	TRBV7-9	TRBD1	14
CASSPLDQNIQYF	TGTGCCAGTAGCCCATTAGACCAAAACATTCAGTACTTC	TRBJ2-4	NA	TRBV19	NA	13
CASSIGQHEQYF	TGCGCCAGCAGCATAGGACAACACGAGCAGTACTTC	TRBJ2-7	many	TRBV5-1	NA	12
CSAHGPATNEKLFF	TGCAGTGCTCATGGCCCCGCAACTAATGAAAAACTGTTTTTT	TRBJ1-4	many	TRBV20-1	NA	14
CSVEDPGRKNIQYF	TGCAGCGTTGAAGATCCTGGCCGAAAAAACATTCAGTACTTC	TRBJ2-4	NA	TRBV29-1	NA	14
CATENSPGGNQPQHF	TGTGCCACAGAAAACAGCCCAGGGGGCAATCAGCCCCAGCATTTT	TRBJ1-5	few	TRBV15	NA	15
CSANQPQHF	TGCAGCGCCAATCAGCCCCAGCATTTT	TRBJ1-5	NA	TRBV29-1	NA	9
CASSGQGSSYEQYF	TGTGCCAGCAGCGGACAGGGTAGCTCCTACGAGCAGTACTTC	TRBJ2-7	NA	TRBV6-7	TRBD1	14
CASSLNQISYNSPLHF	TGTGCCAGCAGCTTAAACCAGATATCCTATAATTCACCCCTCCACTTT	TRBJ1-6	NA	TRBV7-2	NA	16
CASSQVGTGVEAFF	TGCGCCAGCAGCCAAGTAGGGACAGGGGTCGAAGCTTTCTTT	TRBJ1-1	many	TRBV4-1	TRBD1	14